These 23 T cell receptor beta chains share one sample of origin, sequenced in a study of T cell changes during pregnancy in multiple sclerosis. Clones were sequenced by immunoSEQ multiplex PCR, and TCRdb holds only the in-frame ones, with some missing. The sample records 30,000 or so clones, about 93% being singletons. The source was CD4+ T cells from peripheral blood mononuclear cells, collected after pregnancy. These receptors were collected from a female donor with multiple sclerosis, enrolled in a pregnancy study.

This clone was counted once. The chain has TRBV5-1 and TRBJ2-5; 8 bases agree with TRBD2. Trimming at V came to 4 bases and at J to 5 bases, leaving 7 bases not matched to a gene. The CDR3 totals 14 residues. Per germline, CDR1 SGHRS and CDR2 YFSETQ. The CDR3 sequence is CASSPTSVGETQYF. The CDR3 DNA reads TGCGCCAGCAGCCCGACTAGCGTAGGGGAGACCCAGTACTTC.

The V call is TRBV9, the J call TRBJ2-3, with D maybe TRBD1 (6 bases). This CDR3 has 15 residues. Germline CDR1 SGDLS, CDR2 YYNGEE. The V and J ends lost 3 bases and 8 bases respectively, with 19 bases between them. The CDR3 reads CASSGGGVTGATQYF. The DNA for the CDR3 is TGTGCCAGCAGCGGAGGGGGAGTCACCGGGGCTACGCAGTATTTT.

Note on this clone: A read error may produce the germline difference seen at one junction end. This sequence joins TRBV19 and TRBJ2-4; TRBD1 agrees at 7 bases. Germline assignment: CDR1 LNHDA and CDR2 SQIVND (reference sequence). The CDR3 is 14 residues long. The CDR3 nucleotides read TGTGCCAGTAGTTTCATCTCAGGGGGTACGGGGCGATCTTTC. Amino acid sequence: CASSFISGGTGRSF.

This clone showed up just once. CDR3 DNA: TGTGCCAGCAGCTTAGGATGGCGGGGGGGCACAGATACGCAGTATTTT. Residues: CASSLGWRGGTDTQYF. The chain is built from TRBV13 and TRBJ2-3; TRBD2 matches 8 bases. The junction had 3 bases not matched to a gene; V was cut back by 0 bases and J by 1 base. Germline V gene sequence: CDR1 PRHDT, CDR2 FYEKMQ (reference sequence). The CDR3 covers 16 residues.

This chain connects TRBV7-3 to TRBJ2-2, with D possibly being TRBD2 (5 bases). The CDR3 runs to 14 residues. Germline CDR1 is SGHTA and CDR2 is FQGTGA. Trimming cost V 3 bases and J 5 bases, with 10 bases left between them. In DNA form, the CDR3 reads TGTGCCAGCAGCTTTAGCGCCGGGACCGGGGAGCTGTTTTTT. It yields the protein CASSFSAGTGELFF.

CDR3 coding DNA: TGCGCCAGCAGCTTGTCCAGGGGGCTGCGGGGCACTGAAGCTTTCTTT. It is translated as CASSLSRGLRGTEAFF. The V and J genes are TRBV5-1 and TRBJ1-1, with 8 nucleotides matching TRBD1. The CDR3 is made up of 16 amino acids. The trim removed 1 base at V and 4 bases at J, leaving 9 bases unmatched. Per the germline V gene, CDR1 is SGHRS and CDR2 is YFSETQ.

This clone is a singleton in its sample. V gene TRBV5-1 combines with J gene TRBJ2-1; the D gene is possibly TRBD1 (6 bases). This CDR3 has 12 residues. Germline V gene sequence: CDR1 SGHRS, CDR2 YFSETQ. V was clipped by 0 bases and J by 10 bases, with 8 bases between them. The CDR3 DNA is TGCGCCAGCAGCTTGGAGGGACACGAGCAGTTCTTC. Translation gives CASSLEGHEQFF.

This clone was seen just once. The genes are TRBV2 and TRBJ2-3; TRBD1 matches 9 bases. There are 15 residues in the CDR3. The J segment lost 3 bases and the V segment lost 4 bases, leaving 5 bases of the junction unmatched. Germline assignment: CDR1 SNHLY and CDR2 FYNNEI. The CDR3 here is CASSGRTGVTDTQYF. The DNA of the CDR3 is TGTGCCAGCAGTGGGAGGACAGGGGTTACAGATACGCAGTATTTT.

The genes are TRBV4-3 and TRBJ2-5; TRBD1 might be the D (5 bases). The germline gives CDR1 LGHNA, CDR2 YSLEER. The CDR3 is 14 amino acids. V gave up 3 bases and J gave up 2 bases, with 10 bases separating them. The CDR3 region is CASSQQGAQETQYF. In DNA form, the CDR3 reads TGCGCCAGCAGCCAGCAAGGGGCTCAAGAGACCCAGTACTTC.

The gene calls are TRBV7-9 and TRBJ2-3; TRBD2 matches 8 bases. Germline trimming cut 5 bases from V and 7 bases from J; bases unmatched to any gene: 8. CDR1 is SEHNR, CDR2 FQNEAQ, per germline (reference sequence). The CDR3 totals 14 residues. CDR3 loop: CASSRPTSANTQYF. The CDR3 DNA is TGTGCCAGCAGCCGGCCGACTAGCGCAAATACGCAGTATTTT.

This rearrangement joins TRBV2 to TRBJ2-3, with TRBD1 matching 7 bases. CDR1 is SNHLY and CDR2 is FYNNEI in the germline V gene. This CDR3 comprises 14 residues. V lost 6 bases, J lost 11 bases, and 14 bases stayed unmatched. The CDR3 is CASRAGTDHIVQYF. CDR3 bases: TGTGCCAGCAGAGCAGGGACAGACCACATCGTGCAGTATTTT.

The J gene is TRBJ2-7, the V gene TRBV18; maybe TRBD2 (6 bases). The CDR3 length is 13 residues. Germline V CDR1 and CDR2: KGHSH, LQKENI. V lost 3 bases and J lost 2, with 8 bases in between. The DNA for the CDR3 is TGTGCCAGCTCACCGGGGGAGGCCTACGAGCAGTACTTC. It yields the protein CASSPGEAYEQYF.

V gene TRBV2 combines with J gene TRBJ1-5, with D tentatively TRBD1 (6 bases). The CDR3 consists of 14 residues. Germline assignment: CDR1 SNHLY and CDR2 FYNNEI. The germline V and J ends were trimmed by 4 bases and 3 bases, with 10 bases remaining between them. DNA for the CDR3: TGTGCCAGCAGTGTAACAGGGATCAATCAGCCCCAGCATTTT. This gives the protein CASSVTGINQPQHF.

This chain uses TRBV7-2 with TRBJ2-1; TRBD2 aligns across 14 bases. From germline, CDR1 is SGHTA and CDR2 FQGNSA. CDR3 size: 15 residues. The junction had 8 bases not matched to a gene; V was cut back by 6 bases and J by 10 bases. The CDR3 DNA reads as TGTGCCAGCAGTCTTCCGACTAGCGGGAGGGCCGAGCAGTTCTTC. The encoded protein is CASSLPTSGRAEQFF. Together with reference TRBV7-2 and TRBJ2-1, the CDR3 gives the full variable domain: GAGVSQSPSNKVTEKGKDVELRCDPISGHTALYWYRQSLGQGLEFLIYFQGNSAPDKSGLPSDRFSAERTGGSVSTLTIQRTQQEDSAVYLCASSLPTSGRAEQFFGPGTRLTVL.

The J gene is TRBJ2-5, the V gene TRBV5-6, with D possibly matching TRBD2 (5 bases). Trimming cost V 5 bases and J 9 bases, with 14 bases left between them. Germline V gene data show CDR1 as SGHDT and CDR2 as YYEEEE. The CDR3 runs to 12 residues. The CDR3 protein is CASRSSGLSQYF. The CDR3, as DNA: TGTGCCAGCAGGTCCTCGGGGTTATCCCAGTACTTC.

This clone has just a few counts. The gene calls are TRBV5-1 and TRBJ1-1, with TRBD1 matching over 8 bases. This CDR3 comprises 14 residues. The trim removed 4 bases at V and 4 bases at J, leaving 6 bases unmatched. CDR1 and CDR2 from the germline V gene are SGHRS and YFSETQ. Here the CDR3 DNA reads TGCGCCAGCAGCGGGACAACAGGGGGCACTGAAGCTTTCTTT. This gives the protein CASSGTTGGTEAFF.

About this clone: The same CDR3 is also encoded by other DNA sequences in this sample. The rearrangement joins TRBV11-3 to TRBJ1-1, with D possibly matching TRBD1 (5 bases). Germline V gene lookup returns CDR1 SGHNT and CDR2 YENEEA. The V end lost 5 bases, the J end lost 0 bases, and 16 bases lay between the germline ends. The CDR3 totals 16 residues. CDR3 nucleotides: TGTGCCAGCAGCCCGGGGAGGGGCAGCATGAACACTGAAGCTTTCTTT. It specifies CASSPGRGSMNTEAFF.

CDR3 DNA sequence: TGTGCCAGTAGTATGCAGGGCTCAGAGACCCAGTACTTC. Translation gives CASSMQGSETQYF. The chain links TRBV19 to TRBJ2-5, with D maybe TRBD1 (5 bases). Germline CDR1 and CDR2: LNHDA and SQIVND (reference sequence). CDR3 length: 13 residues. Trimming pared 3 bases from V and 4 bases from J, leaving 9 bases between.

The V gene is TRBV18, the J gene TRBJ2-2, with D hard to call. Germline-derived CDR1 and CDR2 are KGHSH and LQKENI. The CDR3 has 16 residues. Trimming pared 0 bases from V and 0 bases from J, leaving 8 bases between. Here the CDR3 reads CASSPPSRSNTGELFF. CDR3 DNA: TGTGCCAGCTCACCACCGTCCAGGTCGAACACCGGGGAGCTGTTTTTT.

The chain combines TRBV18 with TRBJ1-1; D not resolved. This CDR3 has 15 amino acids. Trimming removed 3 bases from V and 4 bases from J, with 15 bases in between. CDR1 and CDR2 (germline): KGHSH, LQKENI. CDR3 bases: TGTGCCAGCTCACCTGGCCAACGAAGTGGCACTGAAGCTTTCTTT. This encodes CASSPGQRSGTEAFF.

V and J are TRBV11-3 and TRBJ2-7; 8 bases align to TRBD1. V was pared by 0 bases and J by 2 bases, with 3 bases of the junction left unmatched. This CDR3 has 15 amino acids. Germline CDR1 and CDR2: SGHNT and YENEEA. The DNA of the CDR3 is TGTGCCAGCAGCTTAGAAGGACAGGGTCCCTACGAGCAGTACTTC. This encodes CASSLEGQGPYEQYF.

This chain uses TRBV30 with TRBJ2-3, with D possibly TRBD1 on 6 matching bases. Germline lookup yields CDR1 GTSNPN and CDR2 SVGIG (reference sequence). The CDR3 runs to 12 residues. Trimming cost V 2 bases and J 14 bases, with 17 bases left between them. In DNA form, the CDR3 reads TGTGCCTGGAGTCTACGACAGGAGTTGCGGTATTTT. Translating gives CAWSLRQELRYF. Combining the CDR3 with reference TRBV30 and TRBJ2-3 gives the whole variable domain SQTIHQWPATLVQPVGSPLSLECTVEGTSNPNLYWYRQAAGRGLQLLFYSVGIGQISSEVPQNLSASRPQDRQFILSSKKLLLSDSGFYLCAWSLRQELRYFGPGTRLTVL.

J is TRBJ2-7 and V is TRBV27; D perhaps matches TRBD2 (6 bases). The CDR3 extends over 14 amino acids. Trimming took off 2 bases at V and 4 bases at J, with 12 bases between the two ends. Germline values: CDR1 MNHEY, CDR2 SMNVEV (reference sequence). The CDR3 bases are TGTGCCAGCAGTTTAGTGGCAGGAGGGTACGAGCAGTACTTC. This gives the protein CASSLVAGGYEQYF.